The 22 T cell receptor beta chains listed next were all sequenced from one sample in a study of T cells in tumors after PD-1 blockade. Assay: immunoSEQ multiplex PCR; the TCRdb copy retains only in-frame clones and omits some. The data hold 12,000 to 15,000 clones, with less than 75% observed a single time. The input for sequencing was tumor tissue, taken after anti-PD-1 treatment. All receptors derive from a human donor with cutaneous squamous cell carcinoma.

A few counts support this clone. V and J are TRBV7-3 and TRBJ2-1; tentatively, D is TRBD2 (6 bases). This CDR3 is built from 17 residues. Trimming left V 1 base short and J 4 bases short, with 17 bases between. The germline CDR1 and CDR2 sequences are SGHTA and FQGTGA. The CDR3 protein is CASSLRASARLYNEQFF. CDR3 sequence (DNA): TGTGCCAGCAGCTTAAGGGCTAGCGCGAGACTATACAATGAGCAGTTCTTC. Full variable domain (remainder filled in from reference TRBV7-3 and TRBJ2-1): GAGVSQTPSNKVTEKGKYVELRCDPISGHTALYWYRQSLGQGPEFLIYFQGTGAADDSGLPNDRFFAVRPEGSVSTLKIQRTERGDSAVYLCASSLRASARLYNEQFFGPGTRLTVL.

The chain is built from TRBV5-1 and TRBJ1-2, with a tentative D call TRBD1 (5 bases). Per germline, CDR1 SGHRS and CDR2 YFSETQ. V was shortened by 2 bases and J by 8 bases, with 19 bases between the two germline ends. The CDR3 runs to 15 residues. CDR3 amino acids: CASSFGAGLDGGYTF. The CDR3 DNA is TGCGCCAGCAGCTTTGGCGCAGGGTTAGACGGCGGCTACACCTTC. Full variable domain (outside the CDR3, taken from reference TRBV5-1 and TRBJ1-2): KAGVTQTPRYLIKTRGQQVTLSCSPISGHRSVSWYQQTPGQGLQFLFEYFSETQRNKGNFPGRFSGRQFSNSRSEMNVSTLELGDSALYLCASSFGAGLDGGYTFGSGTRLTVV.

This chain uses TRBV18 with TRBJ1-2; D perhaps matches TRBD1 (6 bases). CDR1 and CDR2 from the germline V gene are KGHSH and LQKENI. The length of the CDR3 is 16 residues. Trimming took off 5 bases at V and 5 bases at J, with 21 bases between the two ends. The CDR3 nucleotides read TGTGCCAGCTCAACGGGCGCAGGGGTCGGACAATATGGCTACACCTTC. Translated, it gives CASSTGAGVGQYGYTF.

The CDR3, as DNA: TGTGCCAGCAGCCCCCCGAGGGGCCACTCCTACAATGAGCAGTTCTTC. This codes for CASSPPRGHSYNEQFF. The V gene is TRBV5-4, the J gene TRBJ2-1; perhaps D is TRBD1 or TRBD2 (5 bases each). Trimming left V 4 bases short and J 0 bases short, with 14 bases between. Germline CDR1 SGHNT, CDR2 YYREEE (reference sequence). The CDR3 spans 16 residues.

The chain has TRBV21-1 and TRBJ2-7; the D segment call TRBD1 is taken from the table without a DNA check. TRBV21-1 is listed as a pseudogene. This CDR3 region has 19 residues. CDR3 amino acids: CASSKAGQEGGTPCHEQYF. The CDR3 region has the DNA TGTGCCAGCAGCAAAGCGGGACAAGAAGGCGGCACCCCCTGCCACGAGCAGTACTTC.

This clone qualifies as medium-sized (0.01 to 0.1%). The gene calls are TRBV10-1 and TRBJ1-1; the D is unclear. V was shortened by 4 bases and J by 6 bases, with 12 bases between the two germline ends. Germline CDR1 is WNHNN and CDR2 is SYGVQD (reference sequence). The CDR3 is made up of 13 amino acids. The DNA for the CDR3 is TGCGCCAGCAGTGGGATACAGAAAGCTGAAGCTTTCTTT. Its translation: CASSGIQKAEAFF.

The chain recombines TRBV5-1 with TRBJ2-7; D gene ambiguous. Germline CDR1 reads SGHRS; CDR2 reads YFSETQ. V was shortened by 7 bases and J by 0 bases, with 20 bases between the two germline ends. The CDR3 runs to 16 residues. The CDR3 region is CASLPKVGKSSYEQYF. The CDR3 nucleotides are TGCGCCAGCCTTCCGAAAGTGGGGAAGAGCTCCTACGAGCAGTACTTC.

The gene calls are TRBV7-9 and TRBJ1-1; 10 bases match TRBD1. The CDR3 contains 15 residues. Trimming cost V 2 bases and J 6 bases; bases outside gene matches: 6. CDR1 SEHNR and CDR2 FQNEAQ come from the germline V gene (reference sequence). This CDR3 is CASSLQGQGSSEAFF. CDR3 bases: TGTGCCAGCAGCTTACAGGGACAGGGGAGCTCTGAAGCTTTCTTT.

This rearrangement joins TRBV4-2 to TRBJ2-3; D remains unclear. This CDR3 spans 14 amino acids. CDR1 and CDR2 (germline): LGHNA, YNFKEQ. V lost 0 bases, J lost 1 base, and 5 bases lay in between. CDR3 sequence reads: CASSQEGRTDTQYF. CDR3 nucleotide sequence: TGTGCCAGCAGCCAAGAAGGACGCACAGATACGCAGTATTTT.

This chain uses TRBV5-4 with TRBJ2-5, with 7 bases lining up with TRBD2. Unmatched junction bases numbered 4, after V lost 2 bases and J lost 3 bases. This CDR3 comprises 14 residues. In germline, CDR1 is SGHNT, CDR2 YYREEE (reference sequence). The CDR3: CASSFGTNKETQYF. CDR3 DNA: TGTGCCAGCAGCTTTGGGACTAATAAAGAGACCCAGTACTTC.

The chain couples TRBV5-4 to TRBJ2-6, with D unresolved. Per germline, CDR1 SGHNT and CDR2 YYREEE (reference sequence). V was clipped by 5 bases and J by 0 bases, with 15 bases between them. The length of the CDR3 is 17 residues. CDR3 sequence (DNA): TGTGCCAGCAGACCGGGTCCAACAAGCTCTGGGGCCAACGTCCTGACTTTC. This translates into CASRPGPTSSGANVLTF.

The chain joins TRBV29-1 to TRBJ1-4; a possible D gene is TRBD1 (5 bases). Germline loops: CDR1 SQVTM, CDR2 ANQGSEA. The germline V and J ends were trimmed by 8 bases and 0 bases, with 25 bases remaining between them. The length of the CDR3 is 18 residues. For the CDR3, the DNA is TGCAGCCCTGCCCTCGACAGAACCTCACCTGCAACTAATGAAAAACTGTTTTTT. It codes for CSPALDRTSPATNEKLFF.

This clone is termed medium-sized. J is TRBJ2-3 and V is TRBV6-5; D is possibly TRBD1 (5 bases). This CDR3 has 15 amino acids. Trimming removed 0 bases from V and 5 bases from J, with 12 bases in between. Per germline, CDR1 MNHEY and CDR2 SVGAGI. CDR3 residues: CASSYSTGARDTQYF. The CDR3 DNA follows: TGTGCCAGCAGTTACTCAACAGGCGCCCGAGATACGCAGTATTTT.

V is TRBV18 and J is TRBJ2-1; 8 nucleotides line up with TRBD2. Trimming took 0 bases from V and 4 from J; bases not matched to a gene: 5. The CDR3 runs 16 residues. Germline V lookup: CDR1 KGHSH, CDR2 LQKENI. The CDR3 protein is CASSPPQTSGYNEQFF. The CDR3 DNA is TGTGCCAGCTCACCACCGCAAACTAGCGGATACAATGAGCAGTTCTTC.

The V call is TRBV29-1, the J call TRBJ2-3; D is unclear. Between the trimmed V and J ends, which lost 3 bases and 2 bases, there was a span of 6 bases. The CDR3 loop spans 12 amino acids. Germline V gene lookup returns CDR1 SQVTM and CDR2 ANQGSEA. Here the CDR3 DNA reads TGCAGCGTTGAGGATGACACAGATACGCAGTATTTT. Protein: CSVEDDTDTQYF.

The chain carries TRBV3-1 (or the pseudogene TRBV3-2) and TRBJ2-7; 10 bases fit TRBD2. The CDR3 runs 17 residues. With V trimmed by 0 bases and J by 4 bases, 9 bases remained unmatched. The germline V gene encodes CDR1 LGHDT and CDR2 YNNKEL (reference sequence). DNA of the CDR3: TGTGCCAGCAGCCAAGAAACAACTAGCGGGAATCTGTACGAGCAGTACTTC. This gives the protein CASSQETTSGNLYEQYF.

This clone has more than one count but fewer than ten. V usage is TRBV30 and J usage is TRBJ2-3, with TRBD2 identical over 8 bases. CDR3 length: 13 residues. V gave up 3 bases and J gave up 8 bases; unmatched junction bases: 7. Germline V gives CDR1 GTSNPN, CDR2 SVGIG (reference sequence). CDR3 sequence: CAWRRGGPGTQYF. The CDR3 region has the DNA TGTGCCTGGAGACGGGGGGGCCCGGGTACGCAGTATTTT. Full variable domain (rest looked up from reference TRBV30 and TRBJ2-3): SQTIHQWPATLVQPVGSPLSLECTVEGTSNPNLYWYRQAAGRGLQLLFYSVGIGQISSEVPQNLSASRPQDRQFILSSKKLLLSDSGFYLCAWRRGGPGTQYFGPGTRLTVL.

This chain links TRBV3-1 (or the pseudogene TRBV3-2) with TRBJ2-2; tentative D call: TRBD1 (5 bases). V lost 0 bases to trimming and J lost 1 base, with 21 bases between them. Germline V gene sequence: CDR1 LGHDT, CDR2 YNNKEL (reference sequence). The length of the CDR3 is 20 residues. The CDR3 region is CASSQETDGRVRRNTGELFF. CDR3 bases: TGTGCCAGCAGCCAAGAAACCGACGGCAGGGTGAGGAGGAACACCGGGGAGCTGTTTTTT.

Only a few counts were recorded for this clone. This chain connects TRBV20-1 to TRBJ2-7; 8 nucleotides agree with TRBD1. The germline V gene encodes CDR1 DFQATT and CDR2 SNEGSKA (reference sequence). V lost 3 bases, J lost 0 bases, and 4 bases stayed unmatched. The CDR3 covers 14 residues. The CDR3 nucleotides are TGCAGTGCTAGTCCAGGGGGCGTCTCCTACGAGCAGTACTTC. Translated, it gives CSASPGGVSYEQYF.

The gene calls are TRBV2 and TRBJ2-5; 11 bases fit TRBD2. In germline, CDR1 is SNHLY, CDR2 FYNNEI. Germline trimming cut 7 bases from V and 5 bases from J; bases unmatched to any gene: 6. The CDR3 has 14 residues. CDR3 sequence: CASTQLAGVETQYF. The CDR3 region has the DNA TGTGCCAGCACCCAACTAGCGGGAGTCGAGACCCAGTACTTC.

This clone was observed a few times. V is TRBV5-6 and J is TRBJ1-4; possibly TRBD1 for D (5 bases). This CDR3 region has 15 residues. V lost 0 bases, J lost 8 bases, and 14 bases lay in between. Germline CDR1 reads SGHDT; CDR2 reads YYEEEE. CDR3 region: CASSLGGTWGEKLFF. As DNA, the CDR3 is TGTGCCAGCAGCTTGGGCGGGACGTGGGGCGAAAAACTGTTTTTT.

Written as DNA, the CDR3 is TGTGCCAGCAGCAAGCCGGGACTAGCGGGAGATGGTGAGCAGTTCTTC. This codes for CASSKPGLAGDGEQFF. The rearrangement uses TRBV25-1 and TRBJ2-1; 14 bases fit TRBD2. The junction had 10 bases not matched to a gene; V was cut back by 6 bases and J by 9 bases. The CDR3 length is 16 residues. Germline CDR1 is MGHDK and CDR2 is SYGVNS.